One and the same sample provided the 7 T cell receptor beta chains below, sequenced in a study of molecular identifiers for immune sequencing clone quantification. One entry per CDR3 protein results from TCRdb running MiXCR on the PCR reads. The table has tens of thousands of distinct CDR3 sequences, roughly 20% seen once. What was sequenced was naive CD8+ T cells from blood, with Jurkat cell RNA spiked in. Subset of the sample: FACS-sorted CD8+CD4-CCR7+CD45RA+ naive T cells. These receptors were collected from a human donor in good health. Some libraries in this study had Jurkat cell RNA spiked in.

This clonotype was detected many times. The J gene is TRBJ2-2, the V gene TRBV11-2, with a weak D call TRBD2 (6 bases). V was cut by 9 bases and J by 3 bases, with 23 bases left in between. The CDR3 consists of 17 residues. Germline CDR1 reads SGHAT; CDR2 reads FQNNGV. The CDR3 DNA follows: TGTGCCAGTCGCGATCGCTACCGGGACTCTTACACCGGGGAGCTGTTTTTT. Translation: CASRDRYRDSYTGELFF.

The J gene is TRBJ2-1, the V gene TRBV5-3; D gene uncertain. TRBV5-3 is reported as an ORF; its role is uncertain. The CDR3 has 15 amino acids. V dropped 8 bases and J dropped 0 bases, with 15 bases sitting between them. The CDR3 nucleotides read TGTGCCAGCAGCCTAGGGTGGGTCTCCTACAATGAGCAGTTCTTC. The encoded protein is CASSLGWVSYNEQFF.

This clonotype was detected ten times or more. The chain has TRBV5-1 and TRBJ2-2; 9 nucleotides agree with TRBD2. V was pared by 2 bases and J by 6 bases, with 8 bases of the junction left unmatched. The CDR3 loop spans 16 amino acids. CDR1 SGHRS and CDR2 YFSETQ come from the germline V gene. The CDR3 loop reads CASSFWTSASSGELFF. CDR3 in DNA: TGCGCCAGCAGCTTTTGGACTAGCGCATCGTCCGGGGAGCTGTTTTTT.

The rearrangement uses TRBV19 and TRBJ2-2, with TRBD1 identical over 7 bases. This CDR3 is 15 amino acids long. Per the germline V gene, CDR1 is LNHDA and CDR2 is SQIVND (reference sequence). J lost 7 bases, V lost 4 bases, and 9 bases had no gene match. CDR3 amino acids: CASSTSHRGGGELFF. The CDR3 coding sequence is TGTGCCAGTAGTACCAGCCACAGGGGCGGCGGGGAGCTGTTTTTT.

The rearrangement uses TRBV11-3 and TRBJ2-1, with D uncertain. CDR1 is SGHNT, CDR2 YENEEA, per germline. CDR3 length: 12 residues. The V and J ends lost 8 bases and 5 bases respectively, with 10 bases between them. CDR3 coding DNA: TGTGCCAGCGGCGGCGATAACAATGAGCAGTTCTTC. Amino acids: CASGGDNNEQFF.

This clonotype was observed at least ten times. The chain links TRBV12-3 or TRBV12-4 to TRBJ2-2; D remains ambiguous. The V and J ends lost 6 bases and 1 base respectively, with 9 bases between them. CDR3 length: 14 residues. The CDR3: CASRLVGNTGELFF. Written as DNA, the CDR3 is TGTGCCAGCAGACTGGTAGGGAACACCGGGGAGCTGTTTTTT.

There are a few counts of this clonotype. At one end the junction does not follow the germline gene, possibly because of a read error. For the CDR3, the DNA is TGTGCCAGCAGCTTAAATTTCTTTTCAGGGAACGCTGAAGCTTTCTTT. Translating it yields CASSLNFFSGNAEAFF. V usage is TRBV11-2 and J usage is TRBJ1-1, with D maybe TRBD1 (5 bases). Germline V gene sequence: CDR1 SGHAT, CDR2 FQNNGV. This CDR3 spans 16 amino acids.